This section outlines one T cell receptor beta chain sequence together with its context. Its cognate antigen has yet to be identified. Base quality data are lacking; no much larger clone is found one base away. TCRbeta CDR3 regions were profiled by bias-controlled multiplex PCR amplification of genomic DNA with the immunoSEQ Assay. Concerning the study's data processing: To quantify the absolute abundance of each unique TCRbeta CDR3 region, the sequences were collapsed and filtered. Two models were used to test differential abundance: a binomial model (Fisher-equivalent) and a beta-binomial model that adds time-dependent variance fitted from healthy donors. Clones with fewer than 5 combined templates were excluded, and clones with Benjamini-Hochberg FDR below 0.01 were called differentially abundant. Using the form v = (b*log(k)+a)^2, the beta-binomial variance was modeled as a function of the total template count across the two samples. As stored in TCRdb, this immuneACCESS dataset retains in-frame rearrangements with V and J assigned. A fraction of the clones does not appear; measured against another copy, unresolved V genes explain less than half of the discrepancy, and the remainder lacks a known reason. V, J and clone size were drawn from that table, and D and trimming were deduced from the DNA. The sample includes 100,000 to 150,000 clones, with approximately 86% observed a single time. Less than 10% of the sample is in the top ten clones.

The data were obtained in a study of identifying expanded T cells in peripheral blood (dated by TCRdb to the late 2010s). Regarding the complete study: Technical replicates were generated by sequencing separate aliquots of the same genomic DNA pool, with four replicates compared pairwise.

No immune events, such as infections, were documented for the healthy donors during the collection period. Time-dependent variance in a beta-binomial model of T-cell clone differential abundance was calibrated using healthy-donor blood repertoires as a training cohort. The training cohort was composed of about 10 healthy donors, 3 female and 7 male. Donor ages ranged from 29 to 64 years, with an average of roughly 46 years. Whole blood was collected from each healthy donor at three time points spaced two weeks apart and obtained from a commercial supplier. For immunosequencing, genomic DNA was extracted from unsorted whole blood. V is reduced by 2 bases and J by 10 bases, leaving a spacing of 12 bases between them. Spanning cysteine to phenylalanine, the CDR3 consists of 13 amino acids. Of all the DNA, just the CDR3 is kept, 39 bases in frame from base 1. The CDR1 and CDR2 encoded by the germline V gene (reference sequence) are LNHDA and SQIVND.

The paper as a whole reports these results and caveats: The authors expected biological variance in healthy repertoires might increase further over much longer intervals such as months to years. In all healthy donors, the variance in clone template counts between samples taken roughly 14 days apart rose significantly as total template count increased. Across all healthy-donor time intervals, the beta-binomial model significantly cut both the number of clones called differentially abundant and the false-positive rate. Between technical replicates the binomial model flagged approximately 1.2 differentially abundant clones, whereas over roughly two weeks the binomial model flagged about 16.4 and over approximately 4 weeks about 19.

The rearranged segments are TRBV19 and TRBJ2-1; too little of a D gene remains to name it. This clonotype was sampled from a person aged 18-70 years in good health. Sequenced: blood. The bases read TGTGCCAGTAGTATACGCCTAGATGGGGAGCAGTTCTTC. The resulting protein is CASSIRLDGEQFF.